These 9 T cell receptor beta chains were all obtained from the same sample, sequenced in a study of molecular identifiers for immune sequencing clone quantification. One entry per CDR3 protein results from TCRdb running MiXCR on the PCR reads. The repertoire holds approximately 550,000 distinct CDR3 sequences, around 21% seen once, with about 0.8% in the top ten. Sequencing was performed on naive CD8+ T cells from blood, with Jurkat cell RNA spiked in. Subset in this sample: FACS-sorted CD8+CD4-CCR7+CD45RA+ naive T cells. These TCRs come from a human donor in good health. Some libraries in this study had Jurkat cell RNA spiked in.

This clonotype has a count of ten or more. V and J are TRBV7-9 and TRBJ2-3; 9 bases are a match to TRBD1. Germline V lookup: CDR1 SEHNR, CDR2 FQNEAQ (reference sequence). The CDR3 contains 15 residues. V lost 4 bases to trimming and J lost 4 bases; unmatched junction nucleotides: 6. This CDR3 reads CASSYRDRVADTQYF. The CDR3 DNA is TGTGCCAGCAGCTATCGGGACAGGGTAGCAGATACGCAGTATTTT.

The sample holds a few counts of this clonotype. The chain uses TRBV10-3 and TRBJ2-7; D is uncertain. This CDR3 region has 12 residues. The V end was cut by 2 bases, the J end by 4 bases, with 6 bases between. The germline V gene has CDR1 ENHRY and CDR2 SYGVKD. The CDR3 nucleotides are TGTGCCATCAGTGAGACACTTTACGAGCAGTACTTC. Translation gives CAISETLYEQYF.

Note on this clonotype: Being one base from a much bigger clone, this may be a read error. V gene TRBV19 combines with J gene TRBJ2-6; D remains ambiguous. V lost 8 bases to trimming and J lost 4 bases, with 15 bases between them. This CDR3 has 15 amino acids. Germline CDR1 is LNHDA and CDR2 is SQIVND (reference sequence). The CDR3 DNA sequence: TGTGCCAGTGGTTTATTGGCTCACGGGGCCAACGTCCTGACTTTC. It is translated as CASGLLAHGANVLTF.

This clonotype was seen a single time. A much larger clone sits a single nucleotide away, making a read error possible. The J gene is TRBJ2-2, the V gene TRBV6-5; the D call may be TRBD1 or TRBD2 (6 bases each). CDR1 is MNHEY and CDR2 is SVGAGI in the germline V gene. This CDR3 is built from 16 residues. Written as DNA, the CDR3 is TGTGCCAGCAGTTACATAGGGGGGACGAACACCGGGGAGCTGGTTTTT. Amino acids: CASSYIGGTNTGELVF.

Regarding this clonotype: This sequence may be a read error, since a much larger clone differs from it by one base. This rearrangement joins TRBV9 to TRBJ2-2, with TRBD2 as a possible D gene (6 bases). With 0 bases removed from V and 3 bases from J, the gap between germline ends came to 15 bases. The germline CDR1 and CDR2 sequences are SGDLS and YYNGEE. This CDR3 contains 17 residues. Written as DNA, the CDR3 is TGTGCCAGCAGCGTAGAATGGGGACTGGCGGACACCGGGGAGCTGTTTTTT. It specifies CASSVEWGLADTGELFF.

This clonotype has just a few counts. This chain uses TRBV7-9 with TRBJ2-7; D possibly uses TRBD1 or TRBD2 (5 bases each). The germline V and J ends were trimmed by 5 bases and 3 bases, with 11 bases remaining between them. The CDR3 is 13 amino acids. Germline-derived CDR1 and CDR2 are SEHNR and FQNEAQ (reference sequence). In DNA form, the CDR3 reads TGTGCCAGCAGCGCATGGGGGAACTACGAGCAGTACTTC. It translates to CASSAWGNYEQYF.

This clonotype was counted between two and nine times. The chain joins TRBV28 to TRBJ2-7; 7 nucleotides match TRBD2. Trimming cost V 2 bases and J 0 bases; bases outside gene matches: 10. Looked up from germline, CDR1 is MDHEN and CDR2 is SYDVKM. The CDR3 has 17 residues. The chain's CDR3 is CASSLEISGQSSYEQYF. In nucleotides, the CDR3 is TGTGCCAGCAGTTTAGAGATTAGCGGGCAGAGCTCCTACGAGCAGTACTTC.

In this sample, this clonotype turned up many times. The CDR3 loop reads CASSLAGTKFKYF. CDR3 DNA sequence: TGTGCCAGCAGTTTAGCTGGGACAAAATTTAAGTACTTC. This chain joins TRBV12-3 or TRBV12-4 and TRBJ2-7; maybe TRBD1 (6 bases). The CDR3 spans 13 residues. The V and J ends lost 0 bases and 11 bases respectively, with 14 bases between them.

This clonotype was picked up many times. The chain carries TRBV28 and TRBJ1-4; tentative D call: TRBD1 (5 bases). Looked up from germline, CDR1 is MDHEN and CDR2 is SYDVKM. The CDR3 spans 16 residues. The V end was cut by 4 bases, the J end by 6 bases, with 18 bases between. CDR3 nucleotide sequence: TGTGCCAGCAGTTCCGCGGATGGGACGCCAGATGAAAAACTGTTTTTT. It translates to CASSSADGTPDEKLFF.